The next 26 T cell receptor beta chains were all read from a single sample in a study of blood T cells in healthy people across ages. A second PCR, run for roughly 7 to 11 cycles, used a sample-barcoded 5' primer plus a J-beta primer mix. TCRdb re-called the 5' RACE reads with MiXCR, one entry per CDR3 protein. Counted here are over 950,000 distinct CDR3 sequences, approximately 50% occurring once; the ten biggest clones make up about 21%. The sequenced material came from blood. These receptors originate from a woman aged 55-70 years in good health.

The chain employs TRBV14 and TRBJ2-5; D possibly matches TRBD1 or TRBD2 (5 bases each). The CDR3 runs to 14 residues. Looked up from germline, CDR1 is SGHDN and CDR2 is FVKESK. V was shortened by 3 bases and J by 7 bases, with 15 bases between the two germline ends. The CDR3 is CASSQRGSEGTQYF. The CDR3 nucleotides read TGTGCCAGCAGCCAGAGGGGCAGCGAAGGGACCCAGTACTTC.

This clonotype was detected only a few times. The chain has TRBV3-1 and TRBJ2-1, with D perhaps TRBD1 or TRBD2 (5 bases each). Germline CDR1 and CDR2: LGHDT and YNNKEL (reference sequence). Deletions cut 4 bases from V and 6 bases from J, with 16 bases between. The CDR3 has 15 amino acids. CDR3 amino acids: CASSPMTTGFNEQFF. The CDR3, as DNA: TGTGCCAGCAGCCCAATGACTACAGGCTTCAATGAGCAGTTCTTC.

The gene calls are TRBV12-3 or TRBV12-4 and TRBJ1-2; TRBD1 matches at 7 bases. The junction had 16 bases not matched to a gene; V was cut back by 6 bases and J by 12 bases. CDR3 length: 14 residues. CDR3 residues: CASRADSGTDSNTF. In DNA form, the CDR3 reads TGTGCCAGCAGAGCGGACAGTGGGACAGACTCTAACACCTTC.

This clonotype was recorded a few times. The chain couples TRBV12-3 or TRBV12-4 to TRBJ2-1, with 8 bases lining up with TRBD1. The CDR3 covers 15 residues. J was trimmed by 4 bases and V by 6 bases; bases with no gene match: 8. CDR3 bases: TGTGCCAGCAGGGACCAGGGGGCGAAATACAATGAGCAGTTCTTC. Protein product: CASRDQGAKYNEQFF.

This clonotype was counted between two and nine times. This chain joins TRBV5-1 and TRBJ2-7; the match to TRBD2 covers 12 bases. Germline CDR1 is SGHRS and CDR2 is YFSETQ. With V trimmed by 4 bases and J by 5 bases, 10 bases remained unmatched. CDR3 length: 16 residues. CDR3 in amino acids: CASSMNLLAGGHEQYF. The CDR3 DNA reads TGCGCCAGCAGCATGAATCTACTAGCGGGAGGCCACGAGCAGTACTTC.

V gene TRBV6-2 or TRBV6-3 combines with J gene TRBJ2-1, with 7 bases that match TRBD1. This CDR3 comprises 18 residues. The germline gives CDR1 MNHEY, CDR2 SVGEGT. The V gene end was trimmed by 7 bases and the J gene end by 9 bases; junction bases not matched to a gene: 24. CDR3 nucleotide sequence: TGTGCCAGCACCAAAAACCTAAATCCCCGGGACAGTGCGGCTGAGCAGTTCTTC. This gives the protein CASTKNLNPRDSAAEQFF.

The CDR3 DNA follows: TGTGCCAGCAGCCGGCTAAGATTCGGGGACGGAGACCCGAACACTGAAGCTTTCTTT. This translates into CASSRLRFGDGDPNTEAFF. The V gene is TRBV4-2, the J gene TRBJ1-1, with a tentative D call TRBD1 (5 bases). Trimming took off 4 bases at V and 1 base at J, with 25 bases between the two ends. This CDR3 has 19 residues. Per germline, CDR1 LGHNA and CDR2 YNFKEQ.

This clonotype was seen only a few times. One end of the junction does not line up with germline, which may come from a read error. This chain connects TRBV10-3 to TRBJ2-4; 13 bases line up with TRBD2. This CDR3 has 15 amino acids. CDR1 is ENHRY, CDR2 SYGVKD, per germline. The CDR3 DNA sequence: TGTGCCACCAGTGGGACTAGCGGGACGGGGGGGATTCAGTACTTC. Translating gives CATSGTSGTGGIQYF.

The chain recombines TRBV27 with TRBJ2-1, with TRBD2 identical over 11 bases. With V trimmed by 0 bases and J by 10 bases, 8 bases remained unmatched. Germline V gene sequence: CDR1 MNHEY, CDR2 SMNVEV (reference sequence). This CDR3 spans 16 amino acids. CDR3 residues: CASSLSWASGRIEQFF. The CDR3, as DNA: TGTGCCAGCAGTTTATCGTGGGCTAGCGGGAGGATAGAGCAGTTCTTC.

This clonotype has just a few counts. The J gene is TRBJ2-1, the V gene TRBV6-5; 11 nucleotides match TRBD2. Germline-derived CDR1 and CDR2 are MNHEY and SVGAGI. V shed 5 bases, J shed 2 bases, and the junction held 2 bases outside the gene matches. The CDR3 is 15 amino acids. Here the CDR3 DNA reads TGTGCCAGCAGTCGTAGCGGGAGGGCCTACAATGAGCAGTTCTTC. Its translation is CASSRSGRAYNEQFF.

This clonotype was counted a single time. The chain couples TRBV27 to TRBJ2-7; D possibly uses TRBD1 or TRBD2 (5 bases each). The ends were cut back, 4 bases at V and 2 bases at J, with 18 bases in the middle. CDR1 and CDR2 from the germline V gene are MNHEY and SMNVEV (reference sequence). This CDR3 contains 16 residues. Here the CDR3 DNA reads TGTGCCAGCAGTTCCTCCGGGGCACTGGCAACCTACGAGCAGTACTTC. This gives the protein CASSSSGALATYEQYF.

V usage is TRBV6-5 and J usage is TRBJ1-5, with 9 positions matching TRBD1. V lost 6 bases, J lost 2 bases, and 5 bases stayed unmatched. Germline V lookup: CDR1 MNHEY, CDR2 SVGAGI. CDR3 length: 15 amino acids. The CDR3 nucleotides are TGTGCCAGCAGCACAGGGGGCTCCGGCAATCAGCCCCAGCATTTT. This sequence encodes CASSTGGSGNQPQHF.

This rearrangement joins TRBV20-1 to TRBJ2-1; D gene ambiguous. Germline V gene data show CDR1 as DFQATT and CDR2 as SNEGSKA (reference sequence). The CDR3 loop spans 13 amino acids. Between the trimmed V and J ends, which lost 4 bases and 7 bases, there was a span of 14 bases. The CDR3 loop reads CSAIGSAGNEQFF. The CDR3, as DNA: TGCAGTGCTATTGGGTCTGCCGGAAATGAGCAGTTCTTC.

In this sample, this clonotype turned up many times. The V call is TRBV4-3, the J call TRBJ2-5; 10 nucleotides line up with TRBD2. CDR1 is LGHNA and CDR2 is YSLEER in the germline V gene. With V trimmed by 0 bases and J by 4 bases, 5 bases remained unmatched. The CDR3 loop spans 16 amino acids. Here the CDR3 DNA reads TGCGCCAGCAGCCAAGACGGGGTAGCGGGGGGAGAGACCCAGTACTTC. It codes for CASSQDGVAGGETQYF.

CDR3 in amino acids: CASSSPEMGKNEQYF. As DNA, the CDR3 is TGTGCCAGCAGTAGCCCGGAGATGGGAAAAAACGAGCAGTACTTC. The V call is TRBV28, the J call TRBJ2-7; D is ambiguous. V lost 5 bases and J 5 bases, leaving 19 bases between the germline ends. Germline CDR1 and CDR2: MDHEN and SYDVKM. The CDR3 is 15 residues long.

V gene TRBV5-6 combines with J gene TRBJ2-1; possibly TRBD1 for D (5 bases). V was cut by 1 base and J by 4 bases, with 9 bases left in between. This CDR3 spans 14 amino acids. Germline CDR1 reads SGHDT; CDR2 reads YYEEEE. The CDR3 spells CASSLRQGYNEQFF. The CDR3 region has the DNA TGTGCCAGCAGCTTGCGGCAGGGATACAATGAGCAGTTCTTC.

As regards this clonotype: It is unclear where the CDR3 begins or ends on the DNA, so no DNA is shown, and the CDR3 is as TCRdb lists it. V is TRBV18 and J is TRBJ2-6; the tabulated D call, TRBD1, remains unverified against the DNA. The CDR3 adds up to 23 amino acids, both ends counted. Germline V lookup: CDR1 KGHSH, CDR2 LQKENI. CDR3 region: CASSPPAARQFFGPGTGANVLTF.

V and J are TRBV6-2 or TRBV6-3 and TRBJ2-3; TRBD2 matches at 11 bases. The CDR3 has 14 amino acids. V shed 8 bases and J 4 bases; nucleotides not matched to a gene: 5. Germline V gene sequence: CDR1 MNHEY, CDR2 SVGEGT. The CDR3 region is CASVSGRAADTQYF. The CDR3 DNA is TGTGCCAGCGTTAGCGGGAGGGCCGCAGATACGCAGTATTTT.

This rearrangement joins TRBV12-3 or TRBV12-4 to TRBJ1-4; D is undetermined. The length of the CDR3 is 13 residues. Trimming pared 5 bases from V and 2 bases from J, leaving 6 bases between. The CDR3 bases are TGTGCCAGCAGTGATAATACTAATGAAAAACTGTTTTTT. This sequence encodes CASSDNTNEKLFF.

This clonotype has more than one count but fewer than ten. The chain has TRBV5-6 and TRBJ2-5; a possible D gene is TRBD1 (6 bases). This CDR3 comprises 18 residues. The V gene's germline CDR1 is SGHDT and CDR2 YYEEEE. V dropped 4 bases and J dropped 11 bases, with 33 bases sitting between them. Here the CDR3 DNA reads TGTGCCAGCAGCGGATTGACAGGCCCTTTGGAGTCACCGTGGGAGCAGTACTTC. This codes for CASSGLTGPLESPWEQYF.

This chain uses TRBV4-3 with TRBJ2-7, with D possibly being TRBD2 (6 bases). V lost 1 base and J lost 2, with 9 bases in between. The CDR3 contains 14 residues. CDR1 LGHNA and CDR2 YSLEER come from the germline V gene. CDR3 coding DNA: TGCGCCAGCAGCCAAGCGGGGGACGCCTACGAGCAGTACTTC. It yields the protein CASSQAGDAYEQYF.

This clonotype was detected once. This rearrangement joins TRBV29-1 to TRBJ2-2, with 13 bases that match TRBD2. Germline lookup yields CDR1 SQVTM and CDR2 ANQGSEA. This CDR3 spans 16 amino acids. Losses at the gene ends were 5 bases for V and 4 bases for J; bases not matched to a gene: 7. The CDR3 bases are TGCAGCGTTAGACTAGCGGGAGGATCTGGCACCGGGGAGCTGTTTTTT. Translation gives CSVRLAGGSGTGELFF.

J is TRBJ1-2 and V is TRBV27; 7 positions agree with TRBD1. Germline-derived CDR1 and CDR2 are MNHEY and SMNVEV (reference sequence). CDR3 length: 15 amino acids. Trimming cost V 6 bases and J 8 bases; bases outside gene matches: 15. CDR3: CASRRTGRYYVGYTF. The CDR3 nucleotides are TGTGCCAGCAGGCGGACAGGACGATACTATGTGGGCTACACCTTC.

The chain links TRBV4-1 to TRBJ2-3, with 9 bases identical to TRBD1. Germline CDR1 and CDR2: MGHRA and YSYEKL. The V and J ends lost 4 bases and 3 bases, in that order; junction bases with no gene match: 14. This CDR3 spans 18 amino acids. For the CDR3, the DNA is TGCGCCAGCAGCCGAGAAGAGTCGACAGGGGGGAGGACAGATACGCAGTATTTT. As protein: CASSREESTGGRTDTQYF.

This clonotype was observed a handful of times. The rearrangement uses TRBV5-1 and TRBJ2-4; 14 positions agree with TRBD2. Trimming removed 4 bases from V and 2 bases from J; junction bases left unmatched: 17. The germline V gene has CDR1 SGHRS and CDR2 YFSETQ. This CDR3 spans 21 amino acids. The CDR3 nucleotides are TGCGCCAGCAGCCAGGAGGCGGGGACTAGCGGGAGTCGTCGATCCAAAAACATTCAGTACTTC. Its translation: CASSQEAGTSGSRRSKNIQYF.

The chain recombines TRBV20-1 with TRBJ2-5; 7 bases line up with TRBD1. Germline CDR1 DFQATT, CDR2 SNEGSKA (reference sequence). The ends lost 6 bases at V and 1 base at J; junction bases unmatched: 8. This CDR3 contains 14 residues. The CDR3 loop reads CSACRGIGQETQYF. The CDR3 region has the DNA TGCAGTGCATGCAGGGGGATCGGCCAAGAGACCCAGTACTTC.